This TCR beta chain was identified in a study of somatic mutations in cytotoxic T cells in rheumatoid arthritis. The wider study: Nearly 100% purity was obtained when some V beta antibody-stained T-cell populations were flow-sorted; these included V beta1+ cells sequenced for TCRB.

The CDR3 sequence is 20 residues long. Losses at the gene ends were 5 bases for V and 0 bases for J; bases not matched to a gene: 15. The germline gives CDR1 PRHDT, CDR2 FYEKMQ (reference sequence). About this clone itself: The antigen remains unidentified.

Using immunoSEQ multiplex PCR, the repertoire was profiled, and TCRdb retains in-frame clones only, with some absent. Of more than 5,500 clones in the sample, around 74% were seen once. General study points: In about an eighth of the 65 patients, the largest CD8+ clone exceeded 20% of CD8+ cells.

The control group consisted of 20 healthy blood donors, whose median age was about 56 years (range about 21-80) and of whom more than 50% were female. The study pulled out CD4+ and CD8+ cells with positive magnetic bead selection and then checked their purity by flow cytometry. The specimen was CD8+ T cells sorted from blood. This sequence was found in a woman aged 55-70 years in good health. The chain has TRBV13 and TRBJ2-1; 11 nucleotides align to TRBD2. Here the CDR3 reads CASSPRSVAGGKDSYNEQFF. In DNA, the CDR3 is TGTGCCAGCAGCCCCCGTTCGGTAGCGGGAGGGAAGGACTCCTACAATGAGCAGTTCTTC.